This TCR beta chain was profiled in a study of spatial heterogeneity in lung cancer. Study summary: In tumor regions TCR transcript counts correlated strongly with a matched bulk RNA-seq T cell module score. Averaged across combinations, each unique TCR and UMI pairing appeared more than ten times in raw reads, which were uncorrected. Study-level points and caveats: Tumor T-cell coverage was an estimated 7% or so for alpha and 13% for beta chains. Tumor mutation counts were tracked by expanded intratumoral alpha and beta TCR counts.

V shed 3 bases and J 5 bases; nucleotides not matched to a gene: 9. The germline gives CDR1 DFQATT, CDR2 SNEGSKA (reference sequence). The CDR3 covers 15 residues. Each CDR3 protein is one row after TCRdb ran MiXCR on the 5' RACE reads. The sample comprises some 10,000 distinct CDR3 sequences, about 5% of which are singletons, and around 12% rests with the top ten. This clonotype was counted many times. Antigen: not known. Specified time point: sample taken at primary tumor resection. In each case, whole RNA from tumor, nontumor lung or frozen PBMC was sequenced unsorted. Sequencing was performed on lung tumor tissue, taken at surgery. This receptor was taken from a male donor with early-stage non-small cell lung cancer. The V and J genes are TRBV20-1 and TRBJ1-5; the match to TRBD1 covers 8 bases. The CDR3 coding sequence is TGCAGTGCTAGTCCCCTGGGACAGGATCATCAGCCCCAGCATTTT. It yields the protein CSASPLGQDHQPQHF.